This TCR beta chain comes out of a study of T cell repertoires in cytomegalovirus infection. Study background: CMV infection plus the matching HLA type was flagged by public TCR beta signatures. Overall study results and limits: Carriers of CMV plus the relevant HLA were identified by cumulative public TCR beta family frequency. There were HLA-C-restricted CMV-specific TCR beta clonotypes dominating the ex vivo response.

CDR1 is SGHVS and CDR2 is FNYEAQ in the germline V gene. There are 14 residues in the CDR3. Trimming removed 4 bases from V and 5 bases from J; junction bases left unmatched: 5. Each CDR3 protein is one row after TCRdb ran MiXCR on the reads. Of about 180,000 distinct CDR3 sequences in the sample, under 15% were seen once. This clonotype appeared many times. Its antigen is still unknown. This chain uses TRBV7-6 with TRBJ1-2; 9 bases align to TRBD1. The sequence was collected from a human donor in good health (CMV status not recorded). Some clones in this sample may be carry-over from other donors' samples. The sequencing input was PBMCs. CDR3 sequence: CASSYSDRGYGYTF. In DNA form, the CDR3 reads TGTGCCAGCAGCTACTCGGACAGGGGATATGGCTACACCTTC.